This T cell receptor beta chain comes out of a study of blood T cell repertoires in COVID-19. Study-wide background: Acute and convalescent COVID-19 samples came from the United States, Italy and Spain. T cells, B-cell-depleted T cells, or PBMCs provided the cDNA or gDNA that served as material.

Germline CDR1 reads SEHNR; CDR2 reads FQNEAQ (reference sequence). The CDR3 loop spans 16 amino acids. V was shortened by 0 bases and J by 0 bases, with 12 bases between the two germline ends. Per the original methods: Reference gene primer amplification yielded estimated nucleated cell counts. Sequencing was performed with immunoSEQ multiplex PCR; in TCRdb, only in-frame clones are kept and a portion is missing. That table furnishes V, J and clone size, whereas the DNA furnished D and trimming. The sample lists about 130,000 clones, roughly 90% occurring once. Sample: peripheral blood. J is TRBJ2-7 and V is TRBV7-9, with D possibly matching TRBD1 (5 bases). This sequence was found in a man in his 70s with active COVID-19. CDR3 residues: CASSLAATESSYEQYF. The CDR3 DNA sequence: TGTGCCAGCAGCTTAGCCGCGACAGAGAGCTCCTACGAGCAGTACTTC.